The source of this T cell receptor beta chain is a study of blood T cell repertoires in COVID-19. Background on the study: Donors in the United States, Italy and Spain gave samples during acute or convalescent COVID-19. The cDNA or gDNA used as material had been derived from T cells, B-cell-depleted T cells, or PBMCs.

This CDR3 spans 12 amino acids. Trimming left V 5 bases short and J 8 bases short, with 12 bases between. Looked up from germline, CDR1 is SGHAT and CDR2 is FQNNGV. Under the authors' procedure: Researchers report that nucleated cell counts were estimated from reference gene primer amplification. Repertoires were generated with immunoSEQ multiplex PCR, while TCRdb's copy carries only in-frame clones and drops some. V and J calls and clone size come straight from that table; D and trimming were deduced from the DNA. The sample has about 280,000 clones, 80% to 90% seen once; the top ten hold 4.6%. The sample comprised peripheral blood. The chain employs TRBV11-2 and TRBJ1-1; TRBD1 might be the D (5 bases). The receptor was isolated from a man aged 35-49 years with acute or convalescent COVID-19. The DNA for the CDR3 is TGTGCCAGCAGCCCCGGGGGGAACGAAGCTTTCTTT. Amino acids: CASSPGGNEAFF.